This T cell receptor (beta chain) is drawn from a study of CD8+CD57+ T cells in acquired aplastic anemia. Study context: An average of roughly 3 ug of DNA was obtained from sorted CD4+ and CD8+ cells. General study points: Between patients and controls, CD8+ Simpson's diversity did not vary significantly. Approximately 28 CD8+ CDR3 sequences were shared between patients and controls.

This clonotype was found a few times. Its target is unknown. With V trimmed by 6 bases and J by 5 bases, 10 bases remained unmatched. This CDR3 region has 16 residues. Germline V gene lookup returns CDR1 MRHNA and CDR2 SNTAGT. The template for TCR beta VDJ and CDR3 sequence profiling was genomic DNA. TCRdb reanalysed the reads using MiXCR and keeps one entry per CDR3 protein. The top ten clones hold just over 45% of a sample with 150,000 to 200,000 distinct CDR3 sequences, around 65% of them seen once. The gene calls are TRBV6-4 and TRBJ2-5, with 12 bases fitting TRBD1. The sequencing input was sorted CD4+, CD8+, or CD8+CD57+ T cells (not recorded which) from PBMCs. This clonotype originated in a human donor with severe aplastic anemia or a healthy control (not recorded which). The CDR3 protein is CASSLVGTGGAETQYF. CDR3 DNA: TGTGCCAGCAGCTTGGTAGGGACAGGGGGCGCGGAGACCCAGTACTTC.